Presented here are 27 T cell receptor beta chains from one specimen sequenced in a study of glioma-infiltrating T cells. Amplification of TCR alpha and beta CDR3 regions from RNA used iRepertoire nested multiplex PCR. TCRdb passed the multiplex PCR reads through MiXCR, listing each CDR3 protein once. The sample has around 90,000 distinct CDR3 sequences; 35% to 45% are singletons. The source material was glioma tissue, nonneoplastic brain tissue, or PBMCs (not recorded which). Source of these receptors: a human donor with low-grade glioma or glioblastoma, undergoing nonglioma brain surgery, or in good health (not recorded which).

This clonotype was counted ten times or more. The chain's CDR3 is CASSSDDRASGNTIYF. The CDR3 DNA sequence: TGTGCCAGCAGCTCAGACGACCGAGCCTCTGGAAACACCATATATTTT. This chain connects TRBV7-9 to TRBJ1-3; D gene ambiguous. The germline gives CDR1 SEHNR, CDR2 FQNEAQ (reference sequence). The CDR3 is 16 residues long. Between the trimmed V and J ends, which lost 4 bases and 0 bases, there was a span of 13 bases.

V is TRBV6-5 and J is TRBJ2-2; 9 bases map to TRBD1. The CDR3 spans 16 residues. Unmatched junction bases numbered 10, after V lost 4 bases and J lost 7 bases. Germline values: CDR1 MNHEY, CDR2 SVGAGI. The CDR3 region has the DNA TGTGCCAGCAGTTTCACAGGGGGCGTGGGTATCGGGGAGCTGTTTTTT. It codes for CASSFTGGVGIGELFF.

This clonotype was observed at least ten times. The genes are TRBV19 and TRBJ2-5; no clear D gene. Germline CDR1 is LNHDA and CDR2 is SQIVND (reference sequence). Trimming removed 2 bases at V and 5 bases at J, with 6 bases between. This CDR3 spans 12 amino acids. The CDR3 sequence is CASSIRSETQYF. CDR3 DNA sequence: TGTGCCAGTAGTATAAGGTCGGAGACCCAGTACTTC.

In its sample, this clonotype was seen a few times. A read error may explain this, as a much larger clone is one base away. Because the CDR3 is missing its conserved closing phenylalanine or tryptophan, this is likely a read error. The V gene is TRBV24-1, the J gene TRBJ2-5; weak D call: TRBD1 (5 bases). There are 14 residues in the CDR3. In germline, CDR1 is KGHDR, CDR2 SFDVKD. The V and J ends lost 5 bases and 5 bases respectively, with 14 bases between them. The CDR3 loop reads CATSGAHQGETQYL. CDR3 nucleotides: TGTGCCACCAGTGGGGCCCACCAGGGTGAGACCCAGTACCTC.

This clonotype was seen at least ten times. The CDR3 protein is CASSPGVGSYEQYF. Here the CDR3 DNA reads TGTGCCAGCTCACCAGGGGTAGGGTCCTACGAGCAGTACTTC. The rearrangement links TRBV18 to TRBJ2-7; D ambiguous. The ends were cut back, 2 bases at V and 1 base at J, with 9 bases in the middle. The CDR3 spans 14 residues. Germline V gives CDR1 KGHSH, CDR2 LQKENI.

The gene calls are TRBV5-4 and TRBJ2-1, with 9 bases fitting TRBD1. V was clipped by 4 bases and J by 9 bases; unmatched bases: 14. The germline V gene encodes CDR1 SGHNT and CDR2 YYREEE (reference sequence). The CDR3 consists of 16 residues. This CDR3 reads CASSPAPRDRVIEQFF. The CDR3 DNA is TGTGCCAGCAGCCCGGCCCCCCGGGACAGGGTGATTGAGCAGTTCTTC.

This clonotype has a count of ten or more. The V gene is TRBV20-1, the J gene TRBJ2-5; tentatively, D is TRBD2 (6 bases). The V gene lost 0 bases and the J gene lost 4 bases, with 15 bases spanning the gap. Germline V gene data show CDR1 as DFQATT and CDR2 as SNEGSKA (reference sequence). The CDR3 loop spans 15 amino acids. CDR3 sequence (DNA): TGCAGTGCTAGAGACCTAAGGAGGGCCGGAGAGACCCAGTACTTC. It yields the protein CSARDLRRAGETQYF.

The chain recombines TRBV4-2 with TRBJ2-1, with TRBD2 matching 7 bases. The CDR3 contains 16 residues. The ends lost 4 bases at V and 6 bases at J; junction bases unmatched: 12. Looked up from germline, CDR1 is LGHNA and CDR2 is YNFKEQ. The CDR3 is CASSPWAGDAFNEQFF. The DNA for the CDR3 is TGTGCCAGCAGCCCCTGGGCGGGGGACGCCTTCAATGAGCAGTTCTTC.

The chain couples TRBV6-1 to TRBJ1-6, with D unclear. Germline CDR1 and CDR2: MNHNS and SASEGT. The CDR3 length is 12 residues. The CDR3 spells CGSEKEVTPLHF. In DNA, the CDR3 is TGTGGCAGTGAAAAGGAAGTTACACCCCTCCACTTT.

This clonotype has ten or more counts. This chain links TRBV7-2 with TRBJ2-5; D ambiguous. The CDR3 contains 12 residues. Germline CDR1 is SGHTA and CDR2 is FQGNSA. V lost 5 bases, J lost 2 bases, and 6 bases lay in between. CDR3 sequence: CASSPTQETQYF. The CDR3 region has the DNA TGTGCCAGCAGCCCCACGCAAGAGACCCAGTACTTC.

Ten or more counts support this clonotype. This chain uses TRBV25-1 with TRBJ2-1; D gene unclear. The V end was cut by 9 bases, the J end by 0 bases, with 12 bases between. The germline V gene has CDR1 MGHDK and CDR2 SYGVNS. This CDR3 is built from 14 residues. The CDR3 is CASEMASSYNEQFF. CDR3 coding DNA: TGTGCCAGTGAGATGGCCAGCTCCTACAATGAGCAGTTCTTC. Looking up the rest from reference TRBV25-1 and TRBJ2-1 gives the full variable domain: EADIYQTPRYLVIGTGKKITLECSQTMGHDKMYWYQQDPGMELHLIHYSYGVNSTEKGDLSSESTVSRIRTEHFPLTLESARPSHTSQYLCASEMASSYNEQFFGPGTRLTVL.

For this clonotype: One end of the junction does not line up with germline, which may come from a read error. The CDR3 DNA reads as TGTGCCAGCAGTTCGACCGGCGGGGGGCAGGGTAACTATGGCTACACCTTT. As protein: CASSSTGGGQGNYGYTF. The chain employs TRBV28 and TRBJ1-2, with a weak D call TRBD1 (6 bases). This CDR3 is 17 amino acids long. CDR1 and CDR2 from the germline V gene are MDHEN and SYDVKM.

To note about this clonotype: Since a much larger clone is just one base distant, this may be a read error. This CDR3 fails to terminate in the conserved phenylalanine or tryptophan, so it likely reflects a read error. This sequence joins TRBV2 and TRBJ2-1, with 8 bases lining up with TRBD1. The CDR3 is 15 residues long. V was pared by 6 bases and J by 8 bases, with 12 bases of the junction left unmatched. Germline V gives CDR1 SNHLY, CDR2 FYNNEI. CDR3 region: CASRERGQGADEQFS. The DNA for the CDR3 is TGTGCCAGCAGAGAACGTGGGCAGGGGGCCGATGAGCAGTTCTCC.

In this sample, this clonotype turned up a few times. The chain uses TRBV11-3 and TRBJ2-5; TRBD2 matches at 10 bases. Trimming took 5 bases from V and 7 from J; bases not matched to a gene: 7. Germline V gene sequence: CDR1 SGHNT, CDR2 YENEEA. This CDR3 region has 14 residues. CDR3 residues: CASSPTSGTGTQYF. CDR3 in DNA: TGTGCCAGCAGCCCCACTAGCGGGACCGGGACCCAGTACTTC.

This clonotype was seen just once. The genes are TRBV19 and TRBJ2-7, with TRBD1 matching over 12 bases. The CDR3 is made up of 15 amino acids. The junction had 10 bases not matched to a gene; V was cut back by 4 bases and J by 9 bases. The germline V gene encodes CDR1 LNHDA and CDR2 SQIVND (reference sequence). CDR3 in amino acids: CASSTGQGATNGQYF. The CDR3 nucleotides are TGTGCCAGTAGTACGGGACAGGGGGCGACTAACGGGCAGTACTTC.

The sample holds many counts of this clonotype. This chain connects TRBV15 to TRBJ2-5; possible D gene TRBD2, 7 bases. The V end was cut by 3 bases, the J end by 4 bases, with 12 bases between. The germline gives CDR1 LNHNV, CDR2 YYDKDF (reference sequence). The CDR3 totals 14 residues. The CDR3 DNA sequence: TGTGCCACCAGCAGCGGACTAGGGGGAGAGACCCAGTACTTC. This gives the protein CATSSGLGGETQYF.

In regard to this clonotype: This may arise from a read error, as a much more abundant clone is one base away. The chain is built from TRBV10-3 and TRBJ2-1; perhaps TRBD1 as D (5 bases). The CDR3 spans 11 residues. Germline V gene data show CDR1 as ENHRY and CDR2 as SYGVKD. Trimming shortened V by 5 bases and J by 10 bases, and 9 bases separated the two germline ends. The CDR3 coding sequence is TGTGCCATCAGTTTTAGGACAGAGCAGTTCTTC. Amino acid sequence: CAISFRTEQFF.

V and J are TRBV20-1 and TRBJ2-7, with D uncertain. With 0 bases removed from V and 2 bases from J, the gap between germline ends came to 14 bases. The CDR3 is made up of 15 amino acids. Germline CDR1 and CDR2: DFQATT and SNEGSKA (reference sequence). The chain's CDR3 is CSARDAAESPYEQYF. The CDR3 DNA reads TGCAGTGCTAGAGATGCGGCAGAATCACCCTACGAGCAGTACTTC.

This clonotype was observed at least ten times. V and J are TRBV20-1 and TRBJ2-5, with 8 bases aligning to TRBD2. This CDR3 contains 17 residues. V dropped 4 bases and J dropped 2; count of bases not matched to a gene: 15. Per the germline V gene, CDR1 is DFQATT and CDR2 is SNEGSKA (reference sequence). CDR3 loop: CSATGTRQFPSQETQYF. DNA for the CDR3: TGCAGTGCTACCGGGACTAGGCAGTTTCCAAGTCAAGAGACCCAGTACTTC.

The chain employs TRBV6-6 and TRBJ1-1; TRBD1 is a possible D gene (6 bases). Trimming stripped 6 bases from V and 1 base from J, with 12 bases between. CDR3 length: 14 amino acids. Germline lookup yields CDR1 MNHNY and CDR2 SVGAGI (reference sequence). The CDR3: CASRAGQPNTEAFF. The CDR3 region has the DNA TGTGCCAGCAGGGCAGGACAGCCGAACACTGAAGCTTTCTTT.

Comment on this clonotype: The CDR3 end shows no conserved phenylalanine or tryptophan, and so a read error is likely. The V gene is TRBV6-1, the J gene TRBJ2-1, with 9 bases lining up with TRBD1. Germline loops: CDR1 MNHNS, CDR2 SASEGT. With 5 bases clipped from V and 7 bases from J, the junction kept 9 bases outside the gene matches. The CDR3 covers 15 residues. The CDR3 sequence is CASSPGTGFTNEQFL. The CDR3 DNA sequence: TGTGCCAGCAGTCCCGGGACAGGGTTTACGAATGAGCAGTTCCTC.

This clonotype has more than one count but fewer than ten. One end of the junction fails to match germline, which may point to a read error. The chain carries TRBV6-1 and TRBJ2-7; TRBD1 matches 8 bases. CDR3 length equals 13 residues. The germline CDR1 and CDR2 sequences are MNHNS and SASEGT. The CDR3 DNA follows: TGTGCCAGAAGGGCAGGACAGGGCCACCAGCAATACTTC. Its protein is CARRAGQGHQQYF.

This clonotype has at least ten counts. This chain joins TRBV28 and TRBJ2-3; TRBD2 matches 12 bases. Germline-derived CDR1 and CDR2 are MDHEN and SYDVKM. V was clipped by 6 bases and J by 5 bases; unmatched bases: 6. This CDR3 region has 15 residues. CDR3 DNA: TGTGCCAGCAGGTTGACTAGCGGGGGACAAGATACGCAGTATTTT. It translates to CASRLTSGGQDTQYF.

This clonotype was seen repeatedly, ten times or more. The rearrangement uses TRBV3-1 and TRBJ2-3; 13 nucleotides match TRBD2. Germline trimming cut 3 bases from V and 4 bases from J; bases unmatched to any gene: 4. The CDR3 sequence is 16 residues long. CDR1 LGHDT and CDR2 YNNKEL come from the germline V gene (reference sequence). The CDR3 sequence is CASSQGTSGTSDTQYF. CDR3 coding DNA: TGTGCCAGCAGCCAGGGGACTAGCGGGACGTCAGATACGCAGTATTTT.

This clonotype was observed many times. CDR3 DNA sequence: TGTGCCAGCAGCTTATACCCTCGACTAGCGGAGGGCTACAATGAGCAGTTCTTC. As protein: CASSLYPRLAEGYNEQFF. The genes are TRBV7-8 and TRBJ2-1; 9 bases are shared with TRBD2. This CDR3 contains 18 residues. The germline gives CDR1 SGHVS, CDR2 FQNEAQ. V shed 2 bases, J shed 3 bases, and the junction held 11 bases outside the gene matches.

This clonotype showed up many times. The chain joins TRBV18 to TRBJ2-3, with 12 bases matching TRBD2. Per the germline V gene, CDR1 is KGHSH and CDR2 is LQKENI. This CDR3 is 16 amino acids long. Trimming took 6 bases from V and 3 from J; bases not matched to a gene: 7. In DNA, the CDR3 is TGTGCCAGCTCCCTGATGACTAGCGGGAGTACAGATACGCAGTATTTT. Protein: CASSLMTSGSTDTQYF.

This chain joins TRBV27 and TRBJ2-3; D may match TRBD1 or TRBD2 (5 bases each). V lost 5 bases to trimming and J lost 4 bases, with 13 bases between them. Germline assignment: CDR1 MNHEY and CDR2 SMNVEV (reference sequence). The CDR3 contains 14 residues. CDR3 region: CASSPTARADTQYF. CDR3 DNA sequence: TGTGCCAGCAGTCCGACAGCGAGGGCAGATACGCAGTATTTT.